This passage covers 8 T cell receptor beta chains from one sample sequenced in a study of T-cell reconstitution after alpha-beta-depleted transplantation in children. Findings of the study overall: After one year, T-cell counts and TCRbeta diversity mostly came from new T cells.

Unique molecular identifiers were built into the TCRbeta library. A single record per CDR3 protein comes from TCRdb applying MiXCR to the PCR reads. The data show around 270,000 distinct CDR3 sequences, with 6% to 10% seen just once and around 9.8% held by the top ten. For these TCRs, the target antigens are not known. The sequenced sample was peripheral blood, obtained 360 days after TCRalphabeta/CD19-depleted stem cell transplant. The receptor source for this set is a female patient aged 2-9 years who had a stem cell transplant for Fanconi anemia, so the T cells may come from the graft donor.

The chain has TRBV20-1 and TRBJ1-5; D may be TRBD1 (6 bases). The germline CDR1 and CDR2 sequences are DFQATT and SNEGSKA (reference sequence). This CDR3 comprises 12 residues. Trimming shortened V by 4 bases and J by 7 bases, and 11 bases separated the two germline ends. CDR3 sequence reads: CSATQGGQPQHF. CDR3 DNA sequence: TGCAGTGCTACACAGGGCGGCCAGCCCCAGCATTTT.

Ten or more counts support this clonotype. This rearrangement joins TRBV10-2 to TRBJ2-5; D might be TRBD1 (6 bases). CDR1 and CDR2 (germline): WSHSY, SAAADI. CDR3 length: 12 residues. Trimming left V 8 bases short and J 1 base short, with 8 bases between. The CDR3 is CASGGRQETQYF. The CDR3 DNA reads as TGCGCCAGCGGGGGCCGCCAAGAGACCCAGTACTTC.

This clonotype showed up many times. The rearrangement links TRBV7-2 to TRBJ1-1; D not resolved. CDR3 length equals 13 residues. The germline V gene encodes CDR1 SGHTA and CDR2 FQGNSA. V was cut by 5 bases and J by 3 bases, with 10 bases left in between. Here the CDR3 reads CASSASRYTEAFF. Written as DNA, the CDR3 is TGTGCCAGCAGCGCCAGTAGGTACACTGAAGCTTTCTTT.

The gene calls are TRBV28 and TRBJ2-3; TRBD2 agrees at 11 bases. The ends lost 6 bases at V and 5 bases at J; junction bases unmatched: 10. The CDR3 totals 16 residues. Germline V CDR1 and CDR2: MDHEN, SYDVKM. In DNA, the CDR3 is TGTGCCAGCAGACCGAGACTAGCGGGGCTTCAAGATACGCAGTATTTT. Amino acid sequence: CASRPRLAGLQDTQYF.

Only a few counts were recorded for this clonotype. The J gene is TRBJ2-7, the V gene TRBV5-6; TRBD1 might be the D (6 bases). There are 14 residues in the CDR3. The germline V gene encodes CDR1 SGHDT and CDR2 YYEEEE. Between the trimmed V and J ends, which lost 1 base and 9 bases, there was a span of 17 bases. CDR3 loop: CASSLITDRRSQYF. CDR3 coding DNA: TGTGCCAGCAGCTTGATAACCGACAGGCGCTCGCAGTACTTC.

This clonotype was seen many times. The rearrangement links TRBV15 to TRBJ2-7; no clear D. The CDR3 runs to 16 residues. Between the trimmed V and J ends, which lost 1 base and 0 bases, there was a span of 13 bases. Germline values: CDR1 LNHNV, CDR2 YYDKDF (reference sequence). The CDR3 nucleotides read TGTGCCACCAGCAGAGGAAGGGAAGATGGCTCCTACGAGCAGTACTTC. Translated, it gives CATSRGREDGSYEQYF.

This clonotype showed up many times. The gene calls are TRBV3-1 and TRBJ2-3; D possibly corresponds to TRBD1 (6 bases). CDR3 length: 15 residues. The germline V gene encodes CDR1 LGHDT and CDR2 YNNKEL (reference sequence). Trimming took off 4 bases at V and 1 base at J, with 12 bases between the two ends. The CDR3 sequence is CASSPSQGGTDTQYF. The CDR3, as DNA: TGTGCCAGCAGCCCCTCACAGGGAGGCACAGATACGCAGTATTTT.

This clonotype was counted only a few times. The chain employs TRBV4-2 and TRBJ2-1, with D tentatively TRBD2 (6 bases). The germline gives CDR1 LGHNA, CDR2 YNFKEQ. V dropped 4 bases and J dropped 1 base, with 17 bases sitting between them. This CDR3 region has 17 residues. The DNA for the CDR3 is TGTGCCAGCAGCCCGGGGGTTGCAACGGGATCCTACAATGAGCAGTTCTTC. Encoded protein: CASSPGVATGSYNEQFF.